These T cell receptor beta chains were read from a single sample in a study of cytomegalovirus exposure and HLA in healthy donors. Sequencing was performed with immunoSEQ multiplex PCR; in TCRdb, only in-frame clones are kept and a portion is missing. The sample consists of over 90,000 clones, about four fifths of them appearing once. The sequenced sample consisted of PBMCs. These receptors were collected from a woman in her 70s in good health and CMV-seropositive. CDR3s include the opening cysteine and the closing phenylalanine or tryptophan. The D gene is left open where the match is weak. For some rows the clone size is stated as once, few or many, or as a class when expanded; others skip it.

cdr3_nt | cdr3_aa | j_call | clone_size | v_call | d_call
TGTGCCAGCAGCCCCCGGGACAGGGTTGTCGGCACTGAAGCTTTCTTT | CASSPRDRVVGTEAFF | TRBJ1-1 | - | TRBV7-8 | TRBD1
TGTGCCAGCAGCCACCTAGCCGGGACTCCTTATATCGAGCAGTACTTC | CASSHLAGTPYIEQYF | TRBJ2-7 | few | TRBV2 | -
TGTGCCAGCAGTGACTCTATTCCTCAGGGGTCTGAGCAGTTCTTC | CASSDSIPQGSEQFF | TRBJ2-1 | - | TRBV25-1 | -
TGTGCCAGCAGCCCTTTTGGGTGGGGACAGTTTAGCAATCAGCCCCAGCATTTT | CASSPFGWGQFSNQPQHF | TRBJ1-5 | - | TRBV4-2 | TRBD1
TGTGCCAGTGGCCGGTTGGGCGCGCAAGAGACCCAGTACTTC | CASGRLGAQETQYF | TRBJ2-5 | - | TRBV19 | -
TGCGCCAGCAGCGTCGGACAGGCTCCCGTCTCCTACAATGAGCAGTTCTTC | CASSVGQAPVSYNEQFF | TRBJ2-1 | - | TRBV5-1 | TRBD1
TGTGCCAGCAGCTCTTTTCCAGGGGGGAATCAGCCCCAGCATTTT | CASSSFPGGNQPQHF | TRBJ1-5 | - | TRBV7-2 | TRBD1
TGCAGCGTTCGGGGGGTAGAGCAGTACTTC | CSVRGVEQYF | TRBJ2-7 | - | TRBV29-1 | TRBD2
TGTGCCAGCAGCCCAGGGGTTGCGGGACAGGGGGAGTACTTC | CASSPGVAGQGEYF | TRBJ2-4 | - | TRBV11-2 | TRBD1
TGTGCCAGCAGCTTGGGGGCTAGCGGGGGCACAGATACGCAGTATTTT | CASSLGASGGTDTQYF | TRBJ2-3 | - | TRBV7-6 | TRBD2
TGTGCCAGCGGCTGGACAGGGGGCATGGGCACTGAAGCTTTCTTT | CASGWTGGMGTEAFF | TRBJ1-1 | - | TRBV5-4 | TRBD1
TGCAGCGTTGAAGAACAGGAAAACTACGAGCAGTACTTC | CSVEEQENYEQYF | TRBJ2-7 | few | TRBV29-1 | -
TGTGCCAGCAGGGCCCGGGACAGGGGGTACGAGCAGTACTTC | CASRARDRGYEQYF | TRBJ2-7 | once | TRBV11-1 | TRBD1
TGTGCCAGCAGCTTAGCGCGAGGACTTTCCAATGAGCAGTTCTTC | CASSLARGLSNEQFF | TRBJ2-1 | - | TRBV7-2 | -
TGTGCCAGCAGTTACACCAACCAACAGGGGGCAGGGGGCTACACCTTC | CASSYTNQQGAGGYTF | TRBJ1-2 | - | TRBV6-6 | TRBD1
TGCAGCGTTGCAAGCGGAACTAGCACAGATACGCAGTATTTT | CSVASGTSTDTQYF | TRBJ2-3 | - | TRBV29-1 | -
TGTGCCAGCAGCTTAGATCCCGGGGTTGGCTACGAGCAGTACTTC | CASSLDPGVGYEQYF | TRBJ2-7 | - | TRBV11-2 | -
TGTGCCAGCAGTCTCGGAAGTCTGCCCGCGGGAGAGACCCAGTACTTC | CASSLGSLPAGETQYF | TRBJ2-5 | once | TRBV5-8 | -
TGCGCCAGCAGCTGGGCAGCGAACACCGGGGAGCTGTTTTTT | CASSWAANTGELFF | TRBJ2-2 | few | TRBV5-1 | -
TGTGCCTCGACGACTAGCAGCAATGAGCAGTTCTTC | CASTTSSNEQFF | TRBJ2-1 | - | TRBV30 | TRBD2
TGTGCCAGCAGCGAGGGCCATCAGCCCCAGCATTTT | CASSEGHQPQHF | TRBJ1-5 | once | TRBV27 | -
TGTGCCAGCAGCGGCGGCGTTCAAACTAATGAAAAACTGTTTTTT | CASSGGVQTNEKLFF | TRBJ1-4 | - | TRBV7-6 | -
TGTGCCAGCAGTGCGGACTCCCATACTTCGGATACGCAGTATTTT | CASSADSHTSDTQYF | TRBJ2-3 | - | TRBV6-5 | -
TGCGCCAGCAGCGACACCGGGACAGAGAACACTGAAGCTTTCTTT | CASSDTGTENTEAFF | TRBJ1-1 | - | TRBV10-2 | TRBD1
TGTGCCAGCAGTGACCATACAGGTTTCTCCTACGAGCAGTACTTC | CASSDHTGFSYEQYF | TRBJ2-7 | - | TRBV6-4 | -
TGTGCCAGCTCACCATCCGTCGGGGGGAATTCACCCCTCCACTTT | CASSPSVGGNSPLHF | TRBJ1-6 | - | TRBV18 | -
TGTGCCAGCTCACCGGTGGACAGGGGAAATCAGCCCCAGCATTTT | CASSPVDRGNQPQHF | TRBJ1-5 | - | TRBV18 | TRBD1
TGTGCCAGCAGCTCTTCGGGGGGGCCCAACGAGCAGTACTTC | CASSSSGGPNEQYF | TRBJ2-7 | once | TRBV11-2 | TRBD2
TGTGCCAGCAGGATTTCGAACCCCAGGGTCTACGAGCAGTACTTC | CASRISNPRVYEQYF | TRBJ2-7 | - | TRBV6-5 | -
TGTGCCAGCAGTTTTGCCGGGACAGGGGACACAGATACGCAGTATTTT | CASSFAGTGDTDTQYF | TRBJ2-3 | - | TRBV28 | TRBD1
TGTGCCAGCAGTTTAGGGGCCGCCTCCTACGAGCAGTACTTC | CASSLGAASYEQYF | TRBJ2-7 | - | TRBV7-3 | -
TGTGCCAGCGACAGCCAGAATTCACCCCTCCACTTT | CASDSQNSPLHF | TRBJ1-6 | - | TRBV28 | -
TGCGCCAGCAGCCAAGAAACACAGCGGCCCTACAATGAGCAGTTCTTC | CASSQETQRPYNEQFF | TRBJ2-1 | - | TRBV4-1 | -
TGTGCTAGTGGTTTGGAAACAGGGGGAGGGGGTACTTATGGCTACACCTTC | CASGLETGGGGTYGYTF | TRBJ1-2 | - | TRBV12-5 | TRBD1
TGTGCCAGCTCACCATCCACAGGGAGCACAGATACGCAGTATTTT | CASSPSTGSTDTQYF | TRBJ2-3 | - | TRBV18 | -
TGTGCCAGCAGCACTCAAGACAGGGGGCATATGACCCAGTACTTC | CASSTQDRGHMTQYF | TRBJ2-5 | - | TRBV9 | TRBD1
TGTGCCAGCAGCTTAGGGTTGGGAGACGAACAGTACTTC | CASSLGLGDEQYF | TRBJ2-7 | - | TRBV7-8 | -
TGTGCCAGTAGTGGGCTAGCGGGACCCTACGAGCAGTACTTC | CASSGLAGPYEQYF | TRBJ2-7 | - | TRBV19 | TRBD2
TGTGCCAGCATTGGGTGGGGGGGGCCCGGTAGCGGGAGGGCCGTGGACAATGAGCAGTTCTTC | CASIGWGGPGSGRAVDNEQFF | TRBJ2-1 | - | TRBV27 | TRBD2
TGTGCCAGCTCAGGGGAGAGCACAGATACGCAGTATTTT | CASSGESTDTQYF | TRBJ2-3 | - | TRBV18 | -
TGTGCCATCAGTGAGTGGGGGGGAGGCCGCACCGGGGAGCTGTTTTTT | CAISEWGGGRTGELFF | TRBJ2-2 | - | TRBV10-3 | TRBD2
TGCAGCGTTCCCGGGGGGTTGGACAGGGGGCTAAGGACTGAAGCTTTCTTT | CSVPGGLDRGLRTEAFF | TRBJ1-1 | - | TRBV29-1 | TRBD1
TGTGCCAGCAGCTTTACAGGGTTTACCAAAAACATTCAGTACTTC | CASSFTGFTKNIQYF | TRBJ2-4 | - | TRBV11-2 | -
TGTGCCAGCACCCTTTTAGGACAGGGTTCATACAATGAGCAGTTCTTC | CASTLLGQGSYNEQFF | TRBJ2-1 | - | TRBV28 | TRBD1
TGTGCCAGCAGTCAAGACAGGGGCAACCAAGAGACCCAGTACTTC | CASSQDRGNQETQYF | TRBJ2-5 | - | TRBV27 | TRBD1
TGTGCCAGCAGCTTATTGGGACAGGGTGCGCTGTTTTTT | CASSLLGQGALFF | TRBJ2-2 | - | TRBV7-2 | TRBD1
TGTGCCAGCAGCTTTACGGGTCAGGGGCAGTACTTC | CASSFTGQGQYF | TRBJ2-7 | - | TRBV7-9 | -
TGTGCCAGCAGCCTGGCGGAACACCCCTCCTACGAGCAGTACTTC | CASSLAEHPSYEQYF | TRBJ2-7 | - | TRBV14 | -
TGTGCCAGCACGAGACTGACAGCGCGGCCCTATGGCTACACCTTC | CASTRLTARPYGYTF | TRBJ1-2 | - | TRBV11-2 | -
TGTGCCAGCAGTGACACAGGGTACGAGCAGTACTTC | CASSDTGYEQYF | TRBJ2-7 | - | TRBV6-1 | -
TGTGCCAGCAGTTTATCATGGCTAGCGGGGGACTACGAGCAGTACTTC | CASSLSWLAGDYEQYF | TRBJ2-7 | - | TRBV27 | TRBD2
TGTGCCAGCAGCTTGTGGGGGGTCGTGAGCCCGCAGTTCTTC | CASSLWGVVSPQFF | TRBJ2-1 | - | TRBV5-4 | -
TGTGCCAGCAAGGGAGGGATGAACACTGAAGCTTTCTTT | CASKGGMNTEAFF | TRBJ1-1 | - | TRBV7-3 | -
TGTGCCAGTTCGACGACTGGGCAAGAGACCCAGTACTTC | CASSTTGQETQYF | TRBJ2-5 | - | TRBV19 | -
TGTGCCAGCAGTTTGGGAAATAGCGGCCAAGAGACCCAGTACTTC | CASSLGNSGQETQYF | TRBJ2-5 | - | TRBV28 | -
TGTGCCTGGAGGCCCTCGGTTGTAGACTGGTGGAATGAAAAACTGTTTTTT | CAWRPSVVDWWNEKLFF | TRBJ1-4 | - | TRBV30 | -
TGTGCCAGCAGCGTGGGACTAGCGGGGCCGGGAGATACGCAGTATTTT | CASSVGLAGPGDTQYF | TRBJ2-3 | - | TRBV9 | TRBD2